The following is a T cell receptor (beta chain) sequence with its context. Its antigen is unknown. Generation of TCR beta libraries employed quantitative 5'-RACE incorporating molecular barcodes. TCRdb analysed the 5' RACE reads with MiXCR anew, one entry per CDR3 protein. The top ten clones hold around 4.2% of a sample with about 250,000 distinct CDR3 sequences, over 30% of them seen once. The data derive from a study of CD8 T cells in ankylosing spondylitis. CDR3 length: 14 amino acids. Trimming took 3 bases from V and 3 from J; bases not matched to a gene: 3. From germline, CDR1 is LNHNV and CDR2 YYDKDF (reference sequence). Overall study findings and caveats: Peripheral blood samples showed relatively rare disease-linked clones, and these clones were CD8+. Significantly higher representation of disease-linked clones was reported for matched ankylosing spondylitis synovial fluid. Seemingly distinctive of ankylosing spondylitis blood was a TCR beta motif formed by eight highly homologous variants.

This receptor was identified in a male donor with ankylosing spondylitis or in good health (not recorded which). This chain connects TRBV15 to TRBJ2-5; 8 nucleotides align to TRBD1. What was sequenced was blood, either unsorted or a sorted T cell fraction (not recorded which). The DNA for the CDR3 is TGTGCCACCAGCAGGGACAGGGTTGAAGAGACCCAGTACTTC. It specifies CATSRDRVEETQYF.